The present T cell receptor beta chain was sequenced within a study of blood T cells in healthy people across ages. Study outcomes and limitations: In the absence of known donor CMV status, changes in expanded clonotypes were possibly confounded.

This CDR3 region has 14 residues. From germline, CDR1 is SGHRS and CDR2 YFSETQ. Trimming took 3 bases from V and 3 from J; bases not matched to a gene: 3. A note on this clonotype: Its antigen is as yet unknown.

Each sample yielded at least 6 micrograms of PBMC total RNA. A sample-barcoded 5' primer and a J-beta primer mix were used in a second PCR of about 7 to 12 cycles. Sequencing yielded, for each sample, at least 3 million paired-end reads carrying CDR3. TCRdb analysed the 5' RACE reads with MiXCR anew, one entry per CDR3 protein. In the table there are 850,000 to 1,300,000 distinct CDR3 sequences, more than 35% of which are singletons. This receptor was identified in an older woman in good health. Material: blood. This rearrangement joins TRBV5-1 to TRBJ2-5; 9 bases map to TRBD1. CDR3 residues: CASSSGQGKETQYF. The CDR3 DNA follows: TGCGCCAGCAGCTCTGGACAGGGGAAAGAGACCCAGTACTTC.